A single sample gave rise to the 3 T cell receptor beta chains below, sequenced in a study of blood T cells in healthy people across ages. Using a J-beta primer mix together with a sample-barcoded 5' primer, a second PCR was run for roughly 7 to 12 cycles. In TCRdb, the 5' RACE reads were re-called with MiXCR into one record per CDR3 protein. The table includes over a million distinct CDR3 sequences, roughly 59% detected once. Sequenced sample: blood. The origin of the receptors is a man aged 18 to 35 in good health.

This chain links TRBV27 with TRBJ2-5; D is uncertain. Germline loops: CDR1 MNHEY, CDR2 SMNVEV (reference sequence). The germline V and J ends were trimmed by 6 bases and 1 base, with 12 bases remaining between them. The CDR3 sequence is 14 residues long. The CDR3 DNA sequence: TGTGCCAGCAGGCCCCCAGGTTTCCAAGAGACCCAGTACTTC. This gives the protein CASRPPGFQETQYF.

This clonotype was detected once. The chain employs TRBV19 and TRBJ2-4, with D perhaps TRBD1 (5 bases). Germline V lookup: CDR1 LNHDA, CDR2 SQIVND (reference sequence). The CDR3 length is 13 residues. V lost 5 bases to trimming and J lost 4 bases, with 9 bases between them. DNA for the CDR3: TGTGCCAGTAGTGCCCGACAGAAAAACATTCAGTACTTC. Its translation is CASSARQKNIQYF.

The V and J genes are TRBV4-1 and TRBJ1-5, with D perhaps matching TRBD1 (6 bases). Deletions cut 0 bases from V and 2 bases from J, with 20 bases between. This CDR3 has 19 residues. Per the germline V gene, CDR1 is MGHRA and CDR2 is YSYEKL. The DNA of the CDR3 is TGCGCCAGCAGCCAAGAGCCCATCAGGGGAGAGGGAGGCAATCAGCCCCAGCATTTT. Translating it yields CASSQEPIRGEGGNQPQHF.